Presented here are 27 T cell receptor beta chains from one specimen sequenced in a study of blood T cell repertoires in COVID-19. The repertoire was sequenced with immunoSEQ multiplex PCR; TCRdb's copy has only in-frame clones and lacks some. The table lists 40,000 or so clones, around 92% of them singletons. The source material was peripheral blood. The receptors stem from a human donor in a cohort sampled during active COVID-19.

The chain joins TRBV27 to TRBJ1-1; D call uncertain. The V end was cut by 5 bases, the J end by 5 bases, with 15 bases between. The CDR3 loop spans 14 amino acids. Looked up from germline, CDR1 is MNHEY and CDR2 is SMNVEV (reference sequence). The DNA of the CDR3 is TGTGCCAGCAGTGTGAGAGGATTGCAAACTGAAGCTTTCTTT. Translated: CASSVRGLQTEAFF.

The J gene is TRBJ1-4, the V gene TRBV2; no clear D. Germline V gives CDR1 SNHLY, CDR2 FYNNEI. V was cut by 4 bases and J by 0 bases, with 15 bases left in between. The CDR3 sequence is 17 residues long. DNA of the CDR3: TGTGCCAGCAGTGTGCAGAACCCCTCTGCAACTAATGAAAAACTGTTTTTT. Its translation: CASSVQNPSATNEKLFF. Full variable domain (rest looked up from reference TRBV2 and TRBJ1-4): EPEVTQTPSHQVTQMGQEVILRCVPISNHLYFYWYRQILGQKVEFLVSFYNNEISEKSEIFDDQFSVERPDGSNFTLKIRSTKLEDSAMYFCASSVQNPSATNEKLFFGSGTQLSVL.

The chain has TRBV27 and TRBJ2-7; a weak D match, TRBD2 (5 bases). This CDR3 has 16 residues. V was clipped by 3 bases and J by 5 bases, with 20 bases between them. Looked up from germline, CDR1 is MNHEY and CDR2 is SMNVEV (reference sequence). This chain's CDR3 is CASSFFWESTGNEQYF. The CDR3 region has the DNA TGTGCCAGCAGTTTTTTCTGGGAGAGCACGGGGAACGAGCAGTACTTC.

The V call is TRBV5-1, the J call TRBJ2-1; D possibly corresponds to TRBD2 (6 bases). Trimming left V 6 bases short and J 7 bases short, with 14 bases between. From germline, CDR1 is SGHRS and CDR2 YFSETQ. The CDR3 sequence is 13 residues long. The CDR3 region is CASTLGRQNEQFF. The CDR3 nucleotides are TGCGCCAGCACTCTGGGGAGGCAGAATGAGCAGTTCTTC.

The rearrangement links TRBV9 to TRBJ2-1; 12 bases fit TRBD2. Losses at the gene ends were 0 bases for V and 10 bases for J; bases not matched to a gene: 14. Germline CDR1 and CDR2: SGDLS and YYNGEE. There are 18 residues in the CDR3. The CDR3 here is CASSVGASGGGPYTEQFF. In nucleotides, the CDR3 is TGTGCCAGCAGCGTAGGGGCTAGCGGGGGGGGGCCCTACACGGAGCAGTTCTTC.

The rearrangement joins TRBV19 to TRBJ1-5; 9 positions agree with TRBD1. This CDR3 has 15 residues. V shed 4 bases, J shed 3 bases, and the junction held 4 bases outside the gene matches. Per germline, CDR1 LNHDA and CDR2 SQIVND (reference sequence). The CDR3 loop is CASSKGTGLNQPQHF. The CDR3 DNA reads as TGTGCCAGTAGTAAAGGGACAGGGCTCAATCAGCCCCAGCATTTT. Looking up the rest from reference TRBV19 and TRBJ1-5 gives the full variable domain: DGGITQSPKYLFRKEGQNVTLSCEQNLNHDAMYWYRQDPGQGLRLIYYSQIVNDFQKGDIAEGYSVSREKKESFPLTVTSAQKNPTAFYLCASSKGTGLNQPQHFGDGTRLSIL.

Of note for this clone: A read error may produce the germline difference seen at one junction end. The chain uses TRBV3-1 (or the pseudogene TRBV3-2) and TRBJ2-1, with D possibly TRBD1 on 6 matching bases. The CDR3 runs 12 residues. The germline CDR1 and CDR2 sequences are LGHDT and YNNKEL (reference sequence). CDR3 bases: TGTGCCAGCAGCCACTTTATGGGGGCCTTCGTCTTC. Translated, it gives CASSHFMGAFVF.

The chain uses TRBV4-3 and TRBJ2-2; D call uncertain. Germline V gene sequence: CDR1 LGHNA, CDR2 YSLEER. CDR3 length equals 16 residues. Trimming stripped 0 bases from V and 4 bases from J, with 12 bases between. CDR3 sequence (DNA): TGCGCCAGCAGCCAAGATCCCCGTGGCGGCACCGGGGAGCTGTTTTTT. Its protein product is CASSQDPRGGTGELFF.

With regard to this clone: Relative to the germline gene, one junction end is altered; a read error may explain this. The sample carries other DNA sequences with the same CDR3. CDR3 amino acids: CASSLLGTGAGNEQFF. In DNA, the CDR3 is TGCGCCAGCAGCTTACTGGGGACAGGGGCTGGCAATGAGCAGTTCTTC. V is TRBV7-7 and J is TRBJ2-1; TRBD1 matches at 10 bases. Looked up from germline, CDR1 is SSHAT and CDR2 is FNYEAQ (reference sequence). CDR3 length: 16 amino acids.

This clone was found a few times. This chain connects TRBV5-1 to TRBJ2-7; 11 bases align to TRBD1. Looked up from germline, CDR1 is SGHRS and CDR2 is YFSETQ. The CDR3 runs 14 residues. Unmatched junction bases numbered 4, after V lost 3 bases and J lost 5 bases. The DNA for the CDR3 is TGCGCCAGCAGCTCGGGACAGGGGGTCGACGAGCAGTACTTC. Translated, it gives CASSSGQGVDEQYF.

Comments on this clone: Other DNA sequences within the sample encode an identical CDR3. The chain is built from TRBV5-4 and TRBJ2-7; the D gene is possibly TRBD1 (6 bases). Germline V gives CDR1 SGHNT, CDR2 YYREEE (reference sequence). The CDR3 is 12 amino acids. Trimming left V 4 bases short and J 3 bases short, with 8 bases between. CDR3 sequence: CASSLQGYEQYF. The CDR3 DNA sequence: TGTGCCAGCAGCCTACAGGGCTACGAGCAGTACTTC.

V is TRBV27 and J is TRBJ2-1; 11 nucleotides agree with TRBD1. This CDR3 spans 15 amino acids. Trimming removed 6 bases from V and 3 bases from J; junction bases left unmatched: 4. Germline V gene lookup returns CDR1 MNHEY and CDR2 SMNVEV (reference sequence). The CDR3 spells CASSPGTGGYNEQFF. The DNA of the CDR3 is TGTGCCAGCAGCCCTGGGACAGGGGGCTACAATGAGCAGTTCTTC.

V is TRBV9 and J is TRBJ2-3; TRBD2 might be the D (7 bases). Trimming shortened V by 4 bases and J by 1 base, and 16 bases separated the two germline ends. The CDR3 runs to 16 residues. Germline V gene sequence: CDR1 SGDLS, CDR2 YYNGEE. Here the CDR3 reads CASSFFGGAGTDTQYF. CDR3 bases: TGTGCCAGCAGCTTTTTTGGGGGGGCCGGCACAGATACGCAGTATTTT.

The CDR3 here is CASSEAGLWGQPQHF. CDR3 nucleotide sequence: TGTGCCAGCAGTGAAGCGGGTCTATGGGGCCAGCCCCAGCATTTT. This chain uses TRBV6-1 with TRBJ1-5, with TRBD1 as a possible D gene (5 bases). The CDR3 loop spans 15 amino acids. V lost 0 bases and J 7 bases, leaving 13 bases between the germline ends. The V gene's germline CDR1 is MNHNS and CDR2 SASEGT.

V gene TRBV18 combines with J gene TRBJ2-3, with 7 positions matching TRBD1. V gave up 6 bases and J gave up 3 bases; unmatched junction bases: 9. Germline loops: CDR1 KGHSH, CDR2 LQKENI. This CDR3 is built from 15 residues. The CDR3 DNA reads as TGTGCCAGCTCCGAGGGACAGACAGGGACAGATACGCAGTATTTT. Translating it yields CASSEGQTGTDTQYF.

This rearrangement joins TRBV10-3 to TRBJ1-1; the D is unclear. Looked up from germline, CDR1 is ENHRY and CDR2 is SYGVKD. V was shortened by 6 bases and J by 5 bases, with 13 bases between the two germline ends. The CDR3 is 13 amino acids. The CDR3: CAIRIGSRTEAFF. Written as DNA, the CDR3 is TGTGCCATCAGGATTGGGAGTAGAACTGAAGCTTTCTTT.

This chain uses TRBV5-1 with TRBJ1-6, with a possible D match to TRBD1 (5 bases). Germline V gene sequence: CDR1 SGHRS, CDR2 YFSETQ. This CDR3 is built from 16 residues. The V end lost 0 bases, the J end lost 3 bases, and 10 bases lay between the germline ends. CDR3 nucleotides: TGCGCCAGCAGCTTGGAGGGACTCCTCTATAATTCACCCCTCCACTTT. Amino acids: CASSLEGLLYNSPLHF.

The chain links TRBV6-2 or TRBV6-3 to TRBJ1-1; D call uncertain. The CDR3 has 15 amino acids. Trimming left V 2 bases short and J 1 base short, with 11 bases between. From germline, CDR1 is MNHEY and CDR2 SVGEGT. The CDR3 DNA sequence: TGTGCCAGCAGTTACATGTCAGATCAGAACACTGAAGCTTTCTTT. Its protein is CASSYMSDQNTEAFF.

The CDR3 bases are TGTGCCAGCAGCGTAGGACAGGGGGAGTCCTACGAGCAGTACTTC. Protein: CASSVGQGESYEQYF. J is TRBJ2-7 and V is TRBV9; TRBD1 agrees at 9 bases. CDR3 length equals 15 residues. Trimming removed 0 bases from V and 1 base from J; junction bases left unmatched: 2. Germline-derived CDR1 and CDR2 are SGDLS and YYNGEE. The full variable domain, rest sourced from reference TRBV9 and TRBJ2-7, is DSGVTQTPKHLITATGQRVTLRCSPRSGDLSVYWYQQSLDQGLQFLIQYYNGEERAKGNILERFSAQQFPDLHSELNLSSLELGDSALYFCASSVGQGESYEQYFGPGTRLTVT.

This clone was recorded only once. The rearrangement uses TRBV24-1 and TRBJ2-2; unclear D gene. Between the trimmed V and J ends, which lost 6 bases and 6 bases, there was a span of 10 bases. In germline, CDR1 is KGHDR, CDR2 SFDVKD. The CDR3 spans 13 residues. CDR3 nucleotides: TGTGCCACCAGTCGAGCGTCTGCCGGGGAGCTGTTTTTT. Its translation: CATSRASAGELFF.

This sequence joins TRBV15 and TRBJ2-1, with D perhaps TRBD2 (6 bases). V lost 5 bases and J 4 bases, leaving 24 bases between the germline ends. The CDR3 totals 18 residues. Germline CDR1 reads LNHNV; CDR2 reads YYDKDF (reference sequence). Here the CDR3 DNA reads TGTGCCACCAGCGGACGAGGAAGGTCAGGGAGGTGGTACAATGAGCAGTTCTTC. Translation gives CATSGRGRSGRWYNEQFF.

V usage is TRBV19 and J usage is TRBJ1-1, with a tentative D call TRBD1 (5 bases). The germline gives CDR1 LNHDA, CDR2 SQIVND (reference sequence). With 7 bases removed from V and 0 bases from J, the gap between germline ends came to 12 bases. The CDR3 has 14 residues. Written as DNA, the CDR3 is TGTGCCAGTAAGTGGGGGGAAATGAACACTGAAGCTTTCTTT. Its translation: CASKWGEMNTEAFF.

This clone occurred once. The J gene is TRBJ2-2, the V gene TRBV24-1; weak D call: TRBD1 (6 bases). This CDR3 has 15 amino acids. The V gene lost 6 bases and the J gene lost 5 bases, with 15 bases spanning the gap. The germline V gene has CDR1 KGHDR and CDR2 SFDVKD. CDR3 residues: CATSKGGRQTGELFF. The CDR3 nucleotides are TGTGCCACCAGTAAAGGGGGTAGGCAGACCGGGGAGCTGTTTTTT.

The chain is built from TRBV28 and TRBJ2-3; weak D call: TRBD2 (6 bases). V lost 3 bases, J lost 1 base, and 14 bases lay in between. Germline loops: CDR1 MDHEN, CDR2 SYDVKM. The CDR3 is made up of 16 amino acids. The CDR3 sequence is CASSFSGSRGTDTQYF. CDR3 DNA: TGTGCCAGCAGTTTCAGCGGGTCCCGCGGCACAGATACGCAGTATTTT.

This chain joins TRBV27 and TRBJ1-5; possibly TRBD1 for D (6 bases). Germline V gives CDR1 MNHEY, CDR2 SMNVEV (reference sequence). The CDR3 covers 15 residues. Trimming pared 6 bases from V and 2 bases from J, leaving 14 bases between. CDR3 sequence (DNA): TGTGCCAGCAGACAACAGGGCGGCGGCAATCAGCCCCAGCATTTT. Translated: CASRQQGGGNQPQHF.

This clone was observed once. The chain couples TRBV25-1 to TRBJ2-7; the match to TRBD1 covers 9 bases. Losses at the gene ends were 2 bases for V and 9 bases for J; bases not matched to a gene: 2. The CDR3 totals 12 residues. Germline lookup yields CDR1 MGHDK and CDR2 SYGVNS. The CDR3 loop reads CASSEGTGLQYF. The CDR3 DNA reads as TGTGCCAGCAGTGAAGGGACAGGGTTGCAGTACTTC.

This clone was seen once. The chain joins TRBV5-1 to TRBJ2-1, with 16 bases identical to TRBD2. J gave up 3 bases and V 4 bases, and 10 bases lay outside the gene matches. Per the germline V gene, CDR1 is SGHRS and CDR2 is YFSETQ. The CDR3 loop spans 19 amino acids. The CDR3 here is CASSPHGTSGGANYNEQFF. The CDR3 coding sequence is TGCGCCAGCAGCCCACACGGGACTAGCGGGGGGGCTAACTACAATGAGCAGTTCTTC.